Below, one T cell receptor (beta chain) is given with its context. Its antigen is as yet unknown. In TCRdb, the 5' RACE reads were re-called with MiXCR into one record per CDR3 protein. The sample includes around 320,000 distinct CDR3 sequences, roughly an eighth seen only once; the top ten take 21%. The CDR3 is 13 residues long. With 4 bases removed from V and 2 bases from J, the gap between germline ends came to 9 bases. Germline V gene lookup returns CDR1 SGHNT and CDR2 YYREEE (reference sequence). The data stem from a study of T-cell memory formation after mild COVID-19. Study-wide results and limits: A second wave expanding day 15 to 37 was CD4+-biased; contracting clones were balanced.

Material: PBMCs or a T cell subset sorted from them (not recorded which). V and J are TRBV5-4 and TRBJ2-5; no firm D call. The TCR originated in a young man who had mild COVID-19 (a few samples of this study predate the infection). Cell type and time point are not known. CDR3 in DNA: TGTGCCAGCAGCCCATGGAAGCAAGAGACCCAGTACTTC. This translates into CASSPWKQETQYF.